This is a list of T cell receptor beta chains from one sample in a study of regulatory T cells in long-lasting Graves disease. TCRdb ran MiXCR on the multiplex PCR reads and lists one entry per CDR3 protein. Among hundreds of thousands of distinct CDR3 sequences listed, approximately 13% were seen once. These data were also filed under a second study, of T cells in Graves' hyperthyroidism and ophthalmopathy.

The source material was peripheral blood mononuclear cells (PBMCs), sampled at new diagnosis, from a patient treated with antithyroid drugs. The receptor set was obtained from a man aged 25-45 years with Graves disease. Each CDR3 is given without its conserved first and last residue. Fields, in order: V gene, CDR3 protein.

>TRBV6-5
ASSLGHKEADTEAF
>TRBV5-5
ASSLGRGRAY
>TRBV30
AWSAYSGNTIY
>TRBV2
ASLQGAREQY
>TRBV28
ASSRHISNTEAF
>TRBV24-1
ATSDASGRLAGELF
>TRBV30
AWTGTSGRSWNTGELF
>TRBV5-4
ASRFGLSYNEQF
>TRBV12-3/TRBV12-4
ASRLDRPNTGELF
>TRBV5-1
ASSITGTGLAGELF
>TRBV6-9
ASSYAPGTGSHEQY
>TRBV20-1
SARARTSPGTQY
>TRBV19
ASSTDSYNQPQH
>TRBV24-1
ATSDPIGASTDMQY
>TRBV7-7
ASSRKGETQY
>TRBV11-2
ASSSRNYGYT
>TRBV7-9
ASRRGGSYEQY
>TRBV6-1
ASSPRTSSNTGELF
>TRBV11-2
ASSLQGNSGYT
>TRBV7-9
ASNLSGTGGNSPLH
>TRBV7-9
ASRDLPGETQY
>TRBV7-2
ASSPAGSYEQY
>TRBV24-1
ATTPTGRTGELF
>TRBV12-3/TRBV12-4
ASSLRSGHTGELF
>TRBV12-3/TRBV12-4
ASTQDRVYGYT
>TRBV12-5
ASGSTGDSYGYT
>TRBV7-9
ASSEVGGSDQPQH
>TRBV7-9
ASSLELGRYEQY
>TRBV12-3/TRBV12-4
ASSNQSFSYEQY
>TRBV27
ASSFRGPGGNEQF
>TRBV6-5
ASSYSNRLEQY
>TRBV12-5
ASGEDEQF
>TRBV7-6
ASSLDTSYGYT
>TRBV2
ASRETGDGYT
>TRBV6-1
ASSLEDRFTDTQY
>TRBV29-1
SGGQGHTDTQY
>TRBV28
ASSGPRDTTDTQY
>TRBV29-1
SVEDPEMETQY
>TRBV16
ASSQPWGLYT
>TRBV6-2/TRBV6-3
ASSSWGQGLNEQF
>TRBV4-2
ASSHGLAGDTDTQY
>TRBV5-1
ASSAPPSRFRGDFDSYEQY
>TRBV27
ASSLTAGNYGYT
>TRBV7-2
ASSSMGQGSEKLF
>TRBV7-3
ASSPQAGGPYEQY
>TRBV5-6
ASSLDRGYGCT
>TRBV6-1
ASSEAAYGIYSNQPQH
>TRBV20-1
SARGPREGTHW